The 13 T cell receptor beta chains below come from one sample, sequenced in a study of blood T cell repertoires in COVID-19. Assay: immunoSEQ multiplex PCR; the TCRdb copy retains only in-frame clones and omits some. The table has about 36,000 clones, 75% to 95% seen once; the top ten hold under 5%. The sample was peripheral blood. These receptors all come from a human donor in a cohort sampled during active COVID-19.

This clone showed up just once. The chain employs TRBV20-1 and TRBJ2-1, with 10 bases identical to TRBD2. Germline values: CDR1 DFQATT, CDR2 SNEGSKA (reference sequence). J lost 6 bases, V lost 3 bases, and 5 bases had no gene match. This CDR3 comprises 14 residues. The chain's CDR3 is CSASKASGSNEQFF. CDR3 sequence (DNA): TGCAGTGCTAGTAAGGCTAGCGGGAGCAATGAGCAGTTCTTC.

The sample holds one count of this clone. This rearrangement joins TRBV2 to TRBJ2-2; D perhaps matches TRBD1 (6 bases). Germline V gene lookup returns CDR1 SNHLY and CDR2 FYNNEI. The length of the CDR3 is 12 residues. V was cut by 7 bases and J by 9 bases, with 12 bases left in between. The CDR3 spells CASNPGERELFF. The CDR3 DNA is TGTGCCAGCAACCCAGGGGAAAGGGAGCTGTTTTTT.

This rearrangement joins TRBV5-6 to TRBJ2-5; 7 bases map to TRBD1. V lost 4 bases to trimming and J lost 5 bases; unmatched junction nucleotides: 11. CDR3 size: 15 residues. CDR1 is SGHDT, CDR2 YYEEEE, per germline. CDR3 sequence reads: CASSPRQGSVETQYF. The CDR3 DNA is TGTGCCAGCAGCCCCCGACAGGGAAGCGTGGAGACCCAGTACTTC.

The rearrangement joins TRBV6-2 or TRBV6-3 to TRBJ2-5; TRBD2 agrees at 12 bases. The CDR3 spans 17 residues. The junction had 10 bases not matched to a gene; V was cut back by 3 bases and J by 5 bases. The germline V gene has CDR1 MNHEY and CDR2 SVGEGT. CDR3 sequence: CASSYLAGGIKLETQYF. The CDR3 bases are TGTGCCAGCAGTTATCTAGCGGGAGGGATAAAGCTTGAGACCCAGTACTTC.

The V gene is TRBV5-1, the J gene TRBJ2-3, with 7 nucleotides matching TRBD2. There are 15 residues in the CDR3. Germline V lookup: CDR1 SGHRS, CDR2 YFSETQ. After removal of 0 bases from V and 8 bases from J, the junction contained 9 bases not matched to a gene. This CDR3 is CASSLAASGGPTQYF. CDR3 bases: TGCGCCAGCAGCTTGGCGGCTAGCGGTGGCCCTACGCAGTATTTT.

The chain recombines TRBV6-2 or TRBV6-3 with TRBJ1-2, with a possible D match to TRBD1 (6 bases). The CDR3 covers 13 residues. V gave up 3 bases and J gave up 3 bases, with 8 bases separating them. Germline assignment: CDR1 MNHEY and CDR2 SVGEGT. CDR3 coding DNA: TGTGCCAGCAGTTATGGACAGCACTATGGCTACACCTTC. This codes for CASSYGQHYGYTF.

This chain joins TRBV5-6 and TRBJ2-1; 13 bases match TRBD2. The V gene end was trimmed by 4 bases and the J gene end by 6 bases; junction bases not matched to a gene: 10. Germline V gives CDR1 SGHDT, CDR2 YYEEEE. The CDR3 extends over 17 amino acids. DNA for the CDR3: TGTGCCAGCAGCAGGACGCTGGGACTAGCGGGAAGCAATGAGCAGTTCTTC. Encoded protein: CASSRTLGLAGSNEQFF.

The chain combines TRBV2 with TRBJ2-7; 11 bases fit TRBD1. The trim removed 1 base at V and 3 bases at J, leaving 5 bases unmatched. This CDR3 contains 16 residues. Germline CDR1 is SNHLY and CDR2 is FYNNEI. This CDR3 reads CASSEGGTGGDYEQYF. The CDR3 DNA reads TGTGCCAGCAGTGAAGGGGGGACAGGGGGAGACTACGAGCAGTACTTC.

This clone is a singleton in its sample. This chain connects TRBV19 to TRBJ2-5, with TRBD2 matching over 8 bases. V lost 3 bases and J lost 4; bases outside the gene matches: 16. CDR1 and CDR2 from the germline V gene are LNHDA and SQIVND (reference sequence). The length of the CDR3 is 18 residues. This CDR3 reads CASSIGRGGSGTGETQYF. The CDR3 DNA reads TGTGCCAGTAGTATCGGTCGGGGGGGTAGCGGGACGGGAGAGACCCAGTACTTC.

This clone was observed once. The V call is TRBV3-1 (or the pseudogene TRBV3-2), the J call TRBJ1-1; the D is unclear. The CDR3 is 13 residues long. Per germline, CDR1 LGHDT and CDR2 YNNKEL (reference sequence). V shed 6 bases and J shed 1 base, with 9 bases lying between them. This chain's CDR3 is CASRFGGNTEAFF. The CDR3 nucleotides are TGTGCCAGCAGGTTTGGAGGGAACACTGAAGCTTTCTTT.

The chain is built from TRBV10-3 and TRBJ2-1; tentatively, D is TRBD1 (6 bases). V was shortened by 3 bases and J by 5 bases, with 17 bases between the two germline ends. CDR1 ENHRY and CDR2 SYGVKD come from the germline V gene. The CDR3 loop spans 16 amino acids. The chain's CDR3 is CAISDTGIVVNNEQFF. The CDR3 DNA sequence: TGTGCCATCAGTGATACAGGGATCGTTGTAAACAATGAGCAGTTCTTC.

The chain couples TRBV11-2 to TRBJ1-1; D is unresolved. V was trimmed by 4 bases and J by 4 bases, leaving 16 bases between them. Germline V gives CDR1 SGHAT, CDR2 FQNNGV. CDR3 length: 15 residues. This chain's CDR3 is CASSSQMTRGTEAFF. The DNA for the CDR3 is TGTGCCAGCAGCTCACAGATGACCCGGGGCACTGAAGCTTTCTTT.

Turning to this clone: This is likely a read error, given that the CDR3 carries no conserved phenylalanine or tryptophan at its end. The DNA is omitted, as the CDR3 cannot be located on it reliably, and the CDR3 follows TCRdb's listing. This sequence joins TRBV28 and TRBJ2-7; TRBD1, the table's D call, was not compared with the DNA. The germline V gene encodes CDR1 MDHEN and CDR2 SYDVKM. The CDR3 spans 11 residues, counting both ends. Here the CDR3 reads CASSPGAFLEL.